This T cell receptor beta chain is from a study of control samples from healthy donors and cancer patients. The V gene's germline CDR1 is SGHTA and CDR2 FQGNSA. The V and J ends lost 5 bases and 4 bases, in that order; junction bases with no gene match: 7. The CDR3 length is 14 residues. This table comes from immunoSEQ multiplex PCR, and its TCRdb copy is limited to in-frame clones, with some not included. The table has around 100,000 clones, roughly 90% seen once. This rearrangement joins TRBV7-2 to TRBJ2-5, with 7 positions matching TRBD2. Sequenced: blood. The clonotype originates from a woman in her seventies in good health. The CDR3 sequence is CASSDLAVVETQYF. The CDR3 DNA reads TGTGCCAGCAGCGATCTAGCGGTGGTAGAGACCCAGTACTTC.